What follows are 17 T cell receptor beta chains derived from one specimen sequenced in a study of cytomegalovirus exposure and HLA in healthy donors. Assay: immunoSEQ multiplex PCR; the TCRdb copy retains only in-frame clones and omits some. The data contain 150,000 to 250,000 clones, 80% to 90% of them seen just once; the ten biggest clones take up roughly 1.2%. Sample: PBMCs. These TCRs come from a woman aged 30 to 39 in good health and CMV-seronegative.

In this sample, this clone turned up once. The rearrangement joins TRBV30 to TRBJ1-1; 9 bases match TRBD1. Per the germline V gene, CDR1 is GTSNPN and CDR2 is SVGIG (reference sequence). The V and J ends lost 2 bases and 0 bases, in that order; junction bases with no gene match: 7. This CDR3 is built from 16 residues. This CDR3 is CAWSRQGVWMNTEAFF. CDR3 DNA: TGTGCCTGGAGTAGACAGGGGGTATGGATGAACACTGAAGCTTTCTTT. The variable domain in full, with the rest retrieved from reference TRBV30 and TRBJ1-1, is SQTIHQWPATLVQPVGSPLSLECTVEGTSNPNLYWYRQAAGRGLQLLFYSVGIGQISSEVPQNLSASRPQDRQFILSSKKLLLSDSGFYLCAWSRQGVWMNTEAFFGQGTRLTVV.

The V call is TRBV30, the J call TRBJ2-7; 9 nucleotides match TRBD2. CDR3 size: 12 residues. After removal of 4 bases from V and 2 bases from J, the junction contained 0 bases not matched to a gene. The germline CDR1 and CDR2 sequences are GTSNPN and SVGIG (reference sequence). The CDR3 region has the DNA TGTGCCTGGACTAGCGGGGCCTACGAGCAGTACTTC. Translating gives CAWTSGAYEQYF.

The V gene is TRBV5-6, the J gene TRBJ2-7, with 8 bases lining up with TRBD2. Germline assignment: CDR1 SGHDT and CDR2 YYEEEE. This CDR3 contains 16 residues. V lost 0 bases and J lost 5; bases outside the gene matches: 10. The CDR3 spells CASSLGGLVQPHEQYF. CDR3 DNA sequence: TGTGCCAGCAGCTTGGGGGGACTAGTTCAGCCCCACGAGCAGTACTTC.

The rearrangement joins TRBV4-1 to TRBJ2-3; D remains ambiguous. Germline CDR1 reads MGHRA; CDR2 reads YSYEKL. CDR3 size: 16 residues. V was cut by 0 bases and J by 0 bases, with 10 bases left in between. CDR3 sequence: CASSQDGEFSTDTQYF. The CDR3 DNA reads TGCGCCAGCAGCCAAGATGGAGAATTTAGCACAGATACGCAGTATTTT.

The chain links TRBV5-1 to TRBJ2-7; 8 positions match TRBD2. The CDR3 sequence is 15 residues long. CDR1 is SGHRS, CDR2 YFSETQ, per germline. Losses at the gene ends were 6 bases for V and 1 base for J; bases not matched to a gene: 9. CDR3 bases: TGCGCCAGCAAACCTCAAGCGGGAGCGTCCTACGAGCAGTACTTC. Protein: CASKPQAGASYEQYF.

The V call is TRBV23-1, the J call TRBJ2-7; D uncertain. TRBV23-1 is designated an ORF whose function remains uncertain. V lost 4 bases to trimming and J lost 7 bases, with 17 bases between them. The CDR3 extends over 14 amino acids. The CDR3 spells CASSPKPLQREQYF. In DNA, the CDR3 is TGCGCCAGCAGTCCCAAGCCACTACAAAGGGAGCAGTACTTC.

The rearrangement uses TRBV4-2 and TRBJ2-4; 8 bases map to TRBD2. The CDR3 contains 17 residues. The germline V gene encodes CDR1 LGHNA and CDR2 YNFKEQ. The junction had 6 bases not matched to a gene; V was cut back by 0 bases and J by 2 bases. CDR3 sequence reads: CASSQDGASGSKNIQYF. The CDR3 DNA reads TGTGCCAGCAGCCAAGATGGGGCTAGCGGGTCCAAAAACATTCAGTACTTC.

The table lists this clone with a few counts. The V and J genes are TRBV27 and TRBJ1-1, with 7 bases identical to TRBD1. The CDR3 contains 15 residues. Germline-derived CDR1 and CDR2 are MNHEY and SMNVEV (reference sequence). V shed 0 bases, J shed 4 bases, and the junction held 5 bases outside the gene matches. DNA for the CDR3: TGTGCCAGCAGTTTATCTACAGGGGTGAGCACTGAAGCTTTCTTT. Its translation is CASSLSTGVSTEAFF.

V usage is TRBV6-5 and J usage is TRBJ2-3, with 8 nucleotides matching TRBD2. The J segment lost 5 bases and the V segment lost 5 bases, leaving 9 bases of the junction unmatched. CDR3 length: 15 amino acids. Looked up from germline, CDR1 is MNHEY and CDR2 is SVGAGI. CDR3 nucleotides: TGTGCCAGCAGTCCTTGGGACGGGAGGGAAGATACGCAGTATTTT. It translates to CASSPWDGREDTQYF.

The chain carries TRBV4-1 and TRBJ1-5; TRBD1 matches at 7 bases. The CDR3 totals 13 residues. The trim removed 4 bases at V and 4 bases at J, leaving 1 base unmatched. Germline loops: CDR1 MGHRA, CDR2 YSYEKL. The CDR3 bases are TGCGCCAGCAGCCCAGGGGGTAATCAGCCCCAGCATTTT. Amino acid sequence: CASSPGGNQPQHF.

This sequence joins TRBV18 and TRBJ2-5; TRBD1 is a possible D gene (5 bases). Germline loops: CDR1 KGHSH, CDR2 LQKENI. The CDR3 length is 12 residues. The germline V and J ends were trimmed by 3 bases and 4 bases, with 6 bases remaining between them. The chain's CDR3 is CASSPGRETQYF. DNA for the CDR3: TGTGCCAGCTCACCGGGGCGAGAGACCCAGTACTTC.

The chain is built from TRBV18 and TRBJ1-2, with a possible D match to TRBD1 (5 bases). CDR1 and CDR2 (germline): KGHSH, LQKENI. There are 16 residues in the CDR3. V was trimmed by 2 bases and J by 1 base, leaving 14 bases between them. In DNA, the CDR3 is TGTGCCAGCTCACCAAGCCAGTCGGGGGTTAACTATGGCTACACCTTC. Its protein product is CASSPSQSGVNYGYTF.

This chain links TRBV7-8 with TRBJ2-7; D possibly corresponds to TRBD1 (5 bases). Trimming took 2 bases from V and 3 from J, leaving 11 bases between them. Germline loops: CDR1 SGHVS, CDR2 FQNEAQ. The CDR3 consists of 14 residues. The CDR3 reads CASSLRTQGYEQYF. In nucleotides, the CDR3 is TGTGCCAGCAGCTTAAGGACGCAGGGCTACGAGCAGTACTTC. The variable domain in full, completed from reference TRBV7-8 and TRBJ2-7, reads GAGVSQSPRYKVAKRGQDVALRCDPISGHVSLFWYQQALGQGPEFLTYFQNEAQLDKSGLPSDRFFAERPEGSVSTLKIQRTQQEDSAVYLCASSLRTQGYEQYFGPGTRLTVT.

The chain employs TRBV5-4 and TRBJ2-2; 10 bases map to TRBD2. This CDR3 contains 13 residues. With 10 bases clipped from V and 5 bases from J, the junction kept 5 bases outside the gene matches. The germline gives CDR1 SGHNT, CDR2 YYREEE (reference sequence). As DNA, the CDR3 is TGTGCCCTGCGGACTAGCGGAACCGGGGAGCTGTTTTTT. Its translation is CALRTSGTGELFF.

The DNA of the CDR3 is TGTGCCAGCAGTCACCGGGGGAGCTCCTACAATGAGCAGTTCTTC. The encoded protein is CASSHRGSSYNEQFF. The chain recombines TRBV6-5 with TRBJ2-1; weak D call: TRBD2 (6 bases). Trimming pared 5 bases from V and 0 bases from J, leaving 11 bases between. Per the germline V gene, CDR1 is MNHEY and CDR2 is SVGAGI. CDR3 length: 15 residues.

This chain uses TRBV5-1 with TRBJ1-2; 8 nucleotides agree with TRBD1. The germline V gene has CDR1 SGHRS and CDR2 YFSETQ. The junction had 3 bases not matched to a gene; V was cut back by 3 bases and J by 2 bases. The CDR3 consists of 14 residues. The CDR3 loop reads CASSWGDRNYGYTF. For the CDR3, the DNA is TGCGCCAGCAGCTGGGGGGACAGGAACTATGGCTACACCTTC.

The chain carries TRBV25-1 and TRBJ1-2, with 7 bases fitting TRBD1. J was trimmed by 2 bases and V by 5 bases; bases with no gene match: 14. The CDR3 length is 17 residues. Germline lookup yields CDR1 MGHDK and CDR2 SYGVNS. The CDR3 protein is CASSPRTYLQGNYGYTF. CDR3 nucleotides: TGTGCCAGCAGTCCTCGCACATACTTACAGGGGAACTATGGCTACACCTTC.